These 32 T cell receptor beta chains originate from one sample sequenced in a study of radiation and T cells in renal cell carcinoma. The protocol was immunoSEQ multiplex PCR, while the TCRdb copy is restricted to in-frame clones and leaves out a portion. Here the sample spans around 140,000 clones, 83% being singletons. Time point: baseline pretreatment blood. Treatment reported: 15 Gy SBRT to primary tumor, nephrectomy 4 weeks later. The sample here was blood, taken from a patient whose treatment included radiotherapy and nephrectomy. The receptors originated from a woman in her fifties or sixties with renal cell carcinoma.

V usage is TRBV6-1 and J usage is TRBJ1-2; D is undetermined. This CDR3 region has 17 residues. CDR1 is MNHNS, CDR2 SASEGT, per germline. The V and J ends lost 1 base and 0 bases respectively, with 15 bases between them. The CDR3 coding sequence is TGTGCCAGCAGTGAAGTAACGACGGAGTTAGCTAACTATGGCTACACCTTC. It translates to CASSEVTTELANYGYTF.

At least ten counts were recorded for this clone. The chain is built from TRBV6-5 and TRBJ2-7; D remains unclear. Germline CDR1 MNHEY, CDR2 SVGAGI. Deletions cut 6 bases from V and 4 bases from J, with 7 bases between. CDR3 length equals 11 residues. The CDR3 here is CASSGLYEQYF. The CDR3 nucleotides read TGTGCCAGCAGCGGCCTATACGAGCAGTACTTC.

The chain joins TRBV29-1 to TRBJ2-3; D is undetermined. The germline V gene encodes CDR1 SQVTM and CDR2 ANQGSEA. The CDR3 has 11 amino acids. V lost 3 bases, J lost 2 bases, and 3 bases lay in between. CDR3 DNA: TGCAGCGTTGAGATCACAGATACGCAGTATTTT. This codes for CSVEITDTQYF.

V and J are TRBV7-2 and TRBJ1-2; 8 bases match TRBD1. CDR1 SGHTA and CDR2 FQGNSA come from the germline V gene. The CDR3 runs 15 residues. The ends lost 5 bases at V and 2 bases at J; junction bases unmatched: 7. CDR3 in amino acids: CASSQGAIPNYGYTF. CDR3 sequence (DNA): TGTGCCAGCAGCCAGGGGGCAATCCCCAACTATGGCTACACCTTC.

CDR3 nucleotides: TGTGCCAGTAGTATGAACCGGGGATCCTACGAGCAGTACTTC. Residues: CASSMNRGSYEQYF. The rearrangement joins TRBV19 to TRBJ2-7; the D gene is possibly TRBD2 (5 bases). In germline, CDR1 is LNHDA, CDR2 SQIVND (reference sequence). The length of the CDR3 is 14 residues. Between the trimmed V and J ends, which lost 3 bases and 1 base, there was a span of 10 bases.

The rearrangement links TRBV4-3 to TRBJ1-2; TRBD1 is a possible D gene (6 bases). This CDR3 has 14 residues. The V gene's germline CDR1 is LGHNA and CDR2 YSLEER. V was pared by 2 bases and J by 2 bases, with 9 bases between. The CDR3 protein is CASSQHRANYGYTF. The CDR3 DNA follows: TGCGCCAGCAGCCAACACAGGGCGAACTATGGCTACACCTTC.

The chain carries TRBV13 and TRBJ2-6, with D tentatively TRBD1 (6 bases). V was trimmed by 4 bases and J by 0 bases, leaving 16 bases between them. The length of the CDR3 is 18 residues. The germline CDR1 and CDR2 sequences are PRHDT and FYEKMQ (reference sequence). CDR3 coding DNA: TGTGCCAGCAGCTCACGCGACAGGTTATACTCTGGGGCCAACGTCCTGACTTTC. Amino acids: CASSSRDRLYSGANVLTF.

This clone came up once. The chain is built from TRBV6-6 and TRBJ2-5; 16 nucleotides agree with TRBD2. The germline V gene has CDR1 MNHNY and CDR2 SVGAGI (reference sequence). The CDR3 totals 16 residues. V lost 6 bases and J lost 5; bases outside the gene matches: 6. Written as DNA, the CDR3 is TGTGCCAGCAGAACGGGACTAGCGGGAGGGGGGGAGACCCAGTACTTC. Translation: CASRTGLAGGGETQYF.

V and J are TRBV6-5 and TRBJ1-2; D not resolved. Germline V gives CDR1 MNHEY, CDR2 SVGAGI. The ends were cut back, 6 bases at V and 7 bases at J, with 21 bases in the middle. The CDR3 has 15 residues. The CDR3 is CASRDFIVSALGYTF. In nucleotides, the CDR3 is TGTGCCAGCAGGGACTTCATCGTATCTGCGCTTGGCTACACCTTC.

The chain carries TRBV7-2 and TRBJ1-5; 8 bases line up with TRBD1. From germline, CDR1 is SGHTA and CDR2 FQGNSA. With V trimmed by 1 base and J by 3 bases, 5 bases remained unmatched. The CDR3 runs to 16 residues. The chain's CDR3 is CASSLVAGGNNQPQHF. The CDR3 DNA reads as TGTGCCAGCAGCTTAGTGGCAGGGGGCAACAATCAGCCCCAGCATTTT.

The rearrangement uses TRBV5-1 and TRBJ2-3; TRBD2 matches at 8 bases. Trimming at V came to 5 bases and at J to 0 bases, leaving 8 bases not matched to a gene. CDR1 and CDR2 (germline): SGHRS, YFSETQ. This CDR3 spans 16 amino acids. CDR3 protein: CASRPLAGSSTDTQYF. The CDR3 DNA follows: TGCGCCAGCAGGCCCTTAGCGGGGTCTAGCACAGATACGCAGTATTTT.

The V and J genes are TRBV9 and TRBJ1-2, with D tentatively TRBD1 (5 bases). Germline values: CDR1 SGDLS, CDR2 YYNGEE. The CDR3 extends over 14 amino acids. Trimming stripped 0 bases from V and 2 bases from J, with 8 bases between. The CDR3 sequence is CASSVDDSNYGYTF. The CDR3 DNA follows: TGTGCCAGCAGCGTAGACGACAGCAACTATGGCTACACCTTC.

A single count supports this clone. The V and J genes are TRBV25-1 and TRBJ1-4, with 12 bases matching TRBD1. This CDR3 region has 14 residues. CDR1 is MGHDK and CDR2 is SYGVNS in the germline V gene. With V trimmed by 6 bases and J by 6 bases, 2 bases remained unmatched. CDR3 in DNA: TGTGCCAGCAGAGGGACAGGGGGCCATGAAAAACTGTTTTTT. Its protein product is CASRGTGGHEKLFF. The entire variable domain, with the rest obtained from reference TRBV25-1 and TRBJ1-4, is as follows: EADIYQTPRYLVIGTGKKITLECSQTMGHDKMYWYQQDPGMELHLIHYSYGVNSTEKGDLSSESTVSRIRTEHFPLTLESARPSHTSQYLCASRGTGGHEKLFFGSGTQLSVL.

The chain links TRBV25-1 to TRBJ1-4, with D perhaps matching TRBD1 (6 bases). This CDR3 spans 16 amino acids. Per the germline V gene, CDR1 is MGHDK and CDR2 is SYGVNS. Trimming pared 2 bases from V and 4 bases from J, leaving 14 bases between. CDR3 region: CASSEGSGARNEKLFF. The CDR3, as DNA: TGTGCCAGCAGTGAAGGGTCAGGGGCCCGTAATGAAAAACTGTTTTTT. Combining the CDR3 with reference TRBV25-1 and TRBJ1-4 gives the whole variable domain EADIYQTPRYLVIGTGKKITLECSQTMGHDKMYWYQQDPGMELHLIHYSYGVNSTEKGDLSSESTVSRIRTEHFPLTLESARPSHTSQYLCASSEGSGARNEKLFFGSGTQLSVL.

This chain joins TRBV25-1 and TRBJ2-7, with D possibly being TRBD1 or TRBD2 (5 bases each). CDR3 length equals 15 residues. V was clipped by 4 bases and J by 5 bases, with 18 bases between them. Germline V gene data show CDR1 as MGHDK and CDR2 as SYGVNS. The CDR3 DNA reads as TGTGCCAGCAGTGCAAACCGGGACCGCGCCGACGAGCAGTACTTC. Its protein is CASSANRDRADEQYF.

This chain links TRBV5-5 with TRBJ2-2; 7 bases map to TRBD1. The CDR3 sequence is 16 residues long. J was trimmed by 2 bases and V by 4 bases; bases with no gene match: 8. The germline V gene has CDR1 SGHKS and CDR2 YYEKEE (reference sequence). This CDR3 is CASSAAGTENTGELFF. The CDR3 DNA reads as TGTGCCAGCAGCGCGGCCGGGACAGAAAACACCGGGGAGCTGTTTTTT.

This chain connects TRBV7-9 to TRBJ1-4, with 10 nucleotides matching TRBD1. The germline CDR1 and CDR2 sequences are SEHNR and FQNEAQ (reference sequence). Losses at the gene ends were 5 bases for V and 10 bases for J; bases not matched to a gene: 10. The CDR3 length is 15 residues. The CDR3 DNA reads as TGTGCCAGCAGCCCCAGGACAGGGGGGTTCGGAAAACTGTTTTTT. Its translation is CASSPRTGGFGKLFF.

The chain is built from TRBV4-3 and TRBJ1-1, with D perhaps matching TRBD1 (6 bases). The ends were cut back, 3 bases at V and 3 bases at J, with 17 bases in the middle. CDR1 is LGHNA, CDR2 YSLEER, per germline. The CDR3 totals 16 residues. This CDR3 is CASSQGRWGADTEAFF. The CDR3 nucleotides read TGCGCCAGCAGCCAGGGTCGTTGGGGGGCCGACACTGAAGCTTTCTTT.

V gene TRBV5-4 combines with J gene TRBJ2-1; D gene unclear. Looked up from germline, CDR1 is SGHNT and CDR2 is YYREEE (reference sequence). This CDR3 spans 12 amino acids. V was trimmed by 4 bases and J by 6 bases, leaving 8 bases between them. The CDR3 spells CASSRLSNEQFF. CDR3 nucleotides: TGTGCCAGCAGCCGACTCTCCAATGAGCAGTTCTTC.

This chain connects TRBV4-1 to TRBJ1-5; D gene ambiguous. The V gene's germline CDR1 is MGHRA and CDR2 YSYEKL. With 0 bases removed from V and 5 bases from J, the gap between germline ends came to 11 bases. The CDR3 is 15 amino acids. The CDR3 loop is CASSQDRRDDQPQHF. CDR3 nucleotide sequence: TGCGCCAGCAGCCAAGATAGGAGGGATGATCAGCCCCAGCATTTT.

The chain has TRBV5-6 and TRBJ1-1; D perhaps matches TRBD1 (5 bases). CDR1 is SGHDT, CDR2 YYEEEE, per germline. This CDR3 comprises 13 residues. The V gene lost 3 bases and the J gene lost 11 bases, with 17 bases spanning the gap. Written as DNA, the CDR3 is TGTGCCAGCAGCTCAGACAGCCGGGGAGAGGCTTTCTTT. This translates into CASSSDSRGEAFF. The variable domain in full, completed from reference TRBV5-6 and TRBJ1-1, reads DAGVTQSPTHLIKTRGQQVTLRCSPKSGHDTVSWYQQALGQGPQFIFQYYEEEERQRGNFPDRFSGHQFPNYSSELNVNALLLGDSALYLCASSSDSRGEAFFGQGTRLTVV.

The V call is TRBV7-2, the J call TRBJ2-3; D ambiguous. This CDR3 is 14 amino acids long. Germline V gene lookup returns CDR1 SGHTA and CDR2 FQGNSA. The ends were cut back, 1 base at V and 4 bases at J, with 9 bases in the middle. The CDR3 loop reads CASSLGLHSDTQYF. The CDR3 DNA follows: TGTGCCAGCAGCTTAGGTCTCCACTCAGATACGCAGTATTTT.

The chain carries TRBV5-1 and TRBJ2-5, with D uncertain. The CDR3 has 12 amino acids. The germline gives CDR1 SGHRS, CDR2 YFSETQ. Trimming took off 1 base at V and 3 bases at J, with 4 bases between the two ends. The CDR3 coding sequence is TGCGCCAGCAGCTTGACAGAAGAGACCCAGTACTTC. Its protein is CASSLTEETQYF.

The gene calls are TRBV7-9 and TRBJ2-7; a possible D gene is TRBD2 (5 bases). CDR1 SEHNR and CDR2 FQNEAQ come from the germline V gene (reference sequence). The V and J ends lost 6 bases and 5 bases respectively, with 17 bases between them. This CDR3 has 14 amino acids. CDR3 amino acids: CASSGEGKPNEQYF. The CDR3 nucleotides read TGTGCCAGCAGTGGTGAGGGCAAGCCTAACGAGCAGTACTTC.

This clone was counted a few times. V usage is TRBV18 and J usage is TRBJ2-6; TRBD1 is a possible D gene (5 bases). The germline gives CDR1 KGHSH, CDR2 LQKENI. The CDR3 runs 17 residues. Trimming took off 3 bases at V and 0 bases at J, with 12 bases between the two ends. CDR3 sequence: CASSPTGLISGANVLTF. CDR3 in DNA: TGTGCCAGCTCACCCACAGGATTAATCTCTGGGGCCAACGTCCTGACTTTC.

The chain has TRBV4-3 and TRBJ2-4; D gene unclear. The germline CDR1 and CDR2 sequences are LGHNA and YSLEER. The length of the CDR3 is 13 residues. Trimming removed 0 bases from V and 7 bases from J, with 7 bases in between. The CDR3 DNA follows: TGCGCCAGCAGCCAAGAGACCTGGAACATTCAGTACTTC. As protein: CASSQETWNIQYF.

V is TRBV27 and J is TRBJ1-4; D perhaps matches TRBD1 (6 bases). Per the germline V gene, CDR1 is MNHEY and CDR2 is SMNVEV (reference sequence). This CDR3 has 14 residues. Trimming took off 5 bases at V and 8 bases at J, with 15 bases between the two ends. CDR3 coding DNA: TGTGCCAGCAGTCCAATACAGGGATTGGAAAAACTGTTTTTT. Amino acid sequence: CASSPIQGLEKLFF.

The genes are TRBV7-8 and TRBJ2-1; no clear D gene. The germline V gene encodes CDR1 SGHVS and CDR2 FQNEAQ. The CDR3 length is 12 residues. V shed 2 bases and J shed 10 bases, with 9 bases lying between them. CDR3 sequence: CASSLIFREQFF. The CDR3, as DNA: TGTGCCAGCAGCTTAATCTTCCGGGAGCAGTTCTTC.

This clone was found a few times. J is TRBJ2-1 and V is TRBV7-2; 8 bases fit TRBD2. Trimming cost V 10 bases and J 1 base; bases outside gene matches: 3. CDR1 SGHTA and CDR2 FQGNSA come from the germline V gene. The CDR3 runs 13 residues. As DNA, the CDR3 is TGTGCCACCCGACTAGCGTCCTACAATGAGCAGTTCTTC. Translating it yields CATRLASYNEQFF.

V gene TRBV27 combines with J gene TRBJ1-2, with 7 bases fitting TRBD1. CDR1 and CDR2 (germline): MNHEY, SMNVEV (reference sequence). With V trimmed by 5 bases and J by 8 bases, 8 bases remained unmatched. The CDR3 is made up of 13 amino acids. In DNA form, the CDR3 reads TGTGCCAGCAGTCTAACAGGGGCCTACGGCTACACCTTC. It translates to CASSLTGAYGYTF.

The CDR3: CASSQQRGAYNEQFF. DNA of the CDR3: TGTGCCAGCAGTCAACAGCGGGGGGCCTACAATGAGCAGTTCTTC. The V gene is TRBV6-5, the J gene TRBJ2-1, with 9 bases matching TRBD2. With 5 bases clipped from V and 2 bases from J, the junction kept 4 bases outside the gene matches. In germline, CDR1 is MNHEY, CDR2 SVGAGI. The CDR3 is 15 residues long.

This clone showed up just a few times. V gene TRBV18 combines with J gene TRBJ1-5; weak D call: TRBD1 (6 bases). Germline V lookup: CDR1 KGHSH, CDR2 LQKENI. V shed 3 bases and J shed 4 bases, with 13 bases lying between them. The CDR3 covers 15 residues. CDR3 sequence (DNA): TGTGCCAGCTCACCGACACCGGGGGCAAATCAGCCCCAGCATTTT. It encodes CASSPTPGANQPQHF.